This entry lists 16 T cell receptor beta chains sequenced from one sample in a study of blood T cell repertoires in COVID-19. The table came from immunoSEQ multiplex PCR; TCRdb's copy has only in-frame clones and leaves some out. Among some 300,000 clones listed, approximately 90% were seen once. The sequenced material came from PBMCs or T cells enriched from blood (not recorded which). These receptors were obtained from a woman between 40 and 50 years old who had recovered from COVID-19.

The chain recombines TRBV28 with TRBJ1-2, with 8 bases that match TRBD1. The CDR3 is 13 amino acids. Germline CDR1 MDHEN, CDR2 SYDVKM. Trimming removed 6 bases from V and 8 bases from J; junction bases left unmatched: 8. The CDR3 DNA reads TGTGCCAGCAGGGACCAGGGGGCGCGGGGCTACACCTTC. Amino acid sequence: CASRDQGARGYTF.

The CDR3 spells CASSLTRGGQGGGTQYF. CDR3 coding DNA: TGTGCCAGCAGCTTAACCCGAGGGGGACAGGGCGGAGGGACCCAGTACTTC. The chain couples TRBV7-3 to TRBJ2-5, with TRBD1 matching over 9 bases. Germline assignment: CDR1 SGHTA and CDR2 FQGTGA. CDR3 length: 17 amino acids. Trimming cost V 0 bases and J 7 bases; bases outside gene matches: 12.

The chain joins TRBV9 to TRBJ2-1, with 11 positions matching TRBD2. Losses at the gene ends were 6 bases for V and 8 bases for J; bases not matched to a gene: 7. This CDR3 contains 14 residues. The germline V gene has CDR1 SGDLS and CDR2 YYNGEE. Written as DNA, the CDR3 is TGTGCCAGCACATCTAGCGGGAGGAGTGATGAGCAGTTCTTC. Residues: CASTSSGRSDEQFF.

This chain joins TRBV6-5 and TRBJ1-3, with a tentative D call TRBD1 (5 bases). V was trimmed by 7 bases and J by 2 bases, leaving 15 bases between them. Germline CDR1 is MNHEY and CDR2 is SVGAGI. The CDR3 is 15 residues long. CDR3 sequence reads: CASTPGGVTGNTIYF. The CDR3 bases are TGTGCCAGCACCCCGGGAGGGGTTACTGGAAACACCATATATTTT.

The CDR3 protein is CASSLWRGSTDTQYF. The DNA of the CDR3 is TGTGCCAGCAGCTTGTGGCGGGGGAGCACAGATACGCAGTATTTT. The chain combines TRBV5-6 with TRBJ2-3; 7 bases line up with TRBD2. The V segment lost 1 base and the J segment 0 bases; nucleotides outside the gene matches: 2. There are 15 residues in the CDR3. Germline V gene sequence: CDR1 SGHDT, CDR2 YYEEEE. Full variable domain (remainder filled in from reference TRBV5-6 and TRBJ2-3): DAGVTQSPTHLIKTRGQQVTLRCSPKSGHDTVSWYQQALGQGPQFIFQYYEEEERQRGNFPDRFSGHQFPNYSSELNVNALLLGDSALYLCASSLWRGSTDTQYFGPGTRLTVL.

The rearrangement joins TRBV7-2 to TRBJ1-6, with TRBD1 as a possible D gene (6 bases). The CDR3 loop spans 14 amino acids. Germline V lookup: CDR1 SGHTA, CDR2 FQGNSA. Trimming took off 6 bases at V and 7 bases at J, with 13 bases between the two ends. CDR3 in DNA: TGTGCCAGCAGTTCAGGGGTTGGGAATTCACCCCTCCACTTT. It translates to CASSSGVGNSPLHF.

The chain recombines TRBV19 with TRBJ2-3, with D tentatively TRBD2 (5 bases). Trimming stripped 7 bases from V and 4 bases from J, with 15 bases between. The CDR3 consists of 14 residues. Germline values: CDR1 LNHDA, CDR2 SQIVND (reference sequence). In nucleotides, the CDR3 is TGTGCCAGTAAAGATGGTAGCGCCCCAGATACGCAGTATTTT. Translation gives CASKDGSAPDTQYF.

The chain has TRBV7-3 and TRBJ1-1; D call uncertain. Germline V gene lookup returns CDR1 SGHTA and CDR2 FQGTGA. The CDR3 is made up of 15 amino acids. The ends were cut back, 1 base at V and 0 bases at J, with 9 bases in the middle. The CDR3 nucleotides are TGTGCCAGCAGCTTAATGGGGAGCATGAACACTGAAGCTTTCTTT. Its protein product is CASSLMGSMNTEAFF.

The rearrangement uses TRBV19 and TRBJ1-3, with no clear D. Germline V CDR1 and CDR2: LNHDA, SQIVND (reference sequence). Trimming cost V 5 bases and J 2 bases, with 7 bases left between them. CDR3 length: 13 amino acids. The DNA of the CDR3 is TGTGCCAGTAGTGTGGCAGCTGGAAACACCATATATTTT. It yields the protein CASSVAAGNTIYF.

The CDR3 coding sequence is TGCGCCAGCAGCGTGGACAGCTCCTACAATGAGCAGTTCTTC. It specifies CASSVDSSYNEQFF. The rearrangement uses TRBV5-1 and TRBJ2-1; D might be TRBD1 (6 bases). With 4 bases removed from V and 0 bases from J, the gap between germline ends came to 8 bases. CDR1 is SGHRS, CDR2 YFSETQ, per germline. This CDR3 spans 14 amino acids. The full variable domain, with the rest looked up from reference TRBV5-1 and TRBJ2-1, is KAGVTQTPRYLIKTRGQQVTLSCSPISGHRSVSWYQQTPGQGLQFLFEYFSETQRNKGNFPGRFSGRQFSNSRSEMNVSTLELGDSALYLCASSVDSSYNEQFFGPGTRLTVL.

The gene calls are TRBV5-5 and TRBJ2-7; 11 bases line up with TRBD2. This CDR3 is 15 amino acids long. V shed 6 bases, J shed 2 bases, and the junction held 7 bases outside the gene matches. CDR1 and CDR2 (germline): SGHKS, YYEKEE (reference sequence). The CDR3: CASTPGLAAPYEQYF. The CDR3 bases are TGTGCCAGCACCCCGGGACTAGCGGCCCCCTACGAGCAGTACTTC.

This sequence joins TRBV28 and TRBJ1-5; D is possibly TRBD1 (5 bases). Germline CDR1 and CDR2: MDHEN and SYDVKM. The V and J ends lost 5 bases and 3 bases respectively, with 11 bases between them. CDR3 size: 14 residues. In DNA form, the CDR3 reads TGTGCCAGCAGTACACAGGCAAACAATCAGCCCCAGCATTTT. Protein sequence: CASSTQANNQPQHF.

V and J are TRBV7-9 and TRBJ1-5; maybe TRBD1 (5 bases). The V gene lost 5 bases and the J gene lost 1 base, with 12 bases spanning the gap. Per germline, CDR1 SEHNR and CDR2 FQNEAQ (reference sequence). The CDR3 loop spans 15 amino acids. CDR3 residues: CASSAFGASNQPQHF. DNA for the CDR3: TGTGCCAGCAGCGCGTTTGGGGCAAGCAATCAGCCCCAGCATTTT.

V and J are TRBV2 and TRBJ2-7; D is perhaps TRBD1 (6 bases). The V end lost 7 bases, the J end lost 13 bases, and 17 bases lay between the germline ends. The CDR3 totals 11 residues. Germline loops: CDR1 SNHLY, CDR2 FYNNEI. CDR3 region: CASTFQGPRYF. The CDR3 bases are TGTGCCAGCACCTTTCAGGGGCCCCGTTACTTC.

This clone was seen once. The chain has TRBV5-1 and TRBJ1-4, with 8 bases lining up with TRBD1. This CDR3 has 15 amino acids. Germline V gene lookup returns CDR1 SGHRS and CDR2 YFSETQ. Trimming cost V 4 bases and J 5 bases; bases outside gene matches: 7. CDR3 bases: TGCGCCAGCAGCACGGACAGGGTGATGAATGAAAAACTGTTTTTT. This gives the protein CASSTDRVMNEKLFF.

This clone was observed a handful of times. The chain carries TRBV2 and TRBJ2-7; 11 nucleotides match TRBD2. The germline CDR1 and CDR2 sequences are SNHLY and FYNNEI. The CDR3 spans 14 residues. Trimming took 6 bases from V and 7 from J; bases not matched to a gene: 8. For the CDR3, the DNA is TGTGCCAGCAGCATTAGCGGGAGGGCACGGGAGCAGTACTTC. Protein product: CASSISGRAREQYF.